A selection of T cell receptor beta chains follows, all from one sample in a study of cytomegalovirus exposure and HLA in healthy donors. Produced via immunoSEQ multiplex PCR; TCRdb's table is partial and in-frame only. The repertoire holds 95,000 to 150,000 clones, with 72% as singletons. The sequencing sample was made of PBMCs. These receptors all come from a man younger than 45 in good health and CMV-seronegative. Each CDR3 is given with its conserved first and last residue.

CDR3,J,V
CASSLERNQPQHF,TRBJ1-5,TRBV7-6
CASSATGGAGANVLTF,TRBJ2-6,TRBV9
CASSQYSYNEQFF,TRBJ2-1,TRBV4-1
CASSQGGQRNQPQHF,TRBJ1-5,TRBV4-1
CASSLAGDPAGEKLFF,TRBJ1-4,TRBV5-1
CASRFSGVDTQYF,TRBJ2-3,TRBV6-5
CAWSDLAGGQETQYF,TRBJ2-5,TRBV30
CASSPSGGSPYEQYF,TRBJ2-7,TRBV28
CASSRGPEAFF,TRBJ1-1,TRBV7-8
CASSLNGQIGSDF,TRBJ2-7,TRBV7-8
CAISGSSGEKLFF,TRBJ1-4,TRBV10-3
CASSPFLSTGELFF,TRBJ2-2,TRBV11-3
CASSPTGGGGYTF,TRBJ1-2,TRBV27
CASSLEDRVVQPQHF,TRBJ1-5,TRBV4-1
CASSRTGFDNIQYF,TRBJ2-4,TRBV5-1
CASSTEGVYFGQYF,TRBJ2-7,TRBV21-1
CASSLVAGGNTDTQYF,TRBJ2-3,TRBV7-9
CASSSGTYSNQPQHF,TRBJ1-5,TRBV27
CASSLGVWLAGDNEQFF,TRBJ2-1,TRBV11-2
CASSTRQKGAREQYF,TRBJ2-7,TRBV19
CASSPPGLRGGELFF,TRBJ2-2,TRBV27
CASSLAGESRGYTF,TRBJ1-2,TRBV7-9
CASSRGGESNQPQHF,TRBJ1-5,TRBV4-2
CASSLGQITDTQYF,TRBJ2-3,TRBV28
CASSNRGGATNEKLFF,TRBJ1-4,TRBV28
CASSRGQGLRGYTF,TRBJ1-2,TRBV5-4
CASSPQTSGEREQYF,TRBJ2-7,TRBV4-2
CASSKDRIVETQYF,TRBJ2-5,TRBV18
CASSPLPGTGGSGANVLTF,TRBJ2-6,TRBV18
CASSRTRINEQFF,TRBJ2-1,TRBV6-5
CASSEAVDRDNEKLFF,TRBJ1-4,TRBV2
CASSLTDASEQFF,TRBJ2-1,TRBV7-3
CASSLGGVSGNTIYF,TRBJ1-3,TRBV7-2
CASSLERQGSNEQYF,TRBJ2-7,TRBV7-2
CASSWTGNNSPLHF,TRBJ1-6,TRBV21-1
CASTKRDIIMDTQYF,TRBJ2-3,TRBV28
CASSSTGTGPFYEQYF,TRBJ2-7,TRBV5-1
CASSRDRDTEAFF,TRBJ1-1,TRBV6-4
CASSVGGMDETQYF,TRBJ2-5,TRBV2
CASSPPGQGGGEQFF,TRBJ2-1,TRBV7-9
CASSRDRTYGYTF,TRBJ1-2,TRBV5-1